A selection of T cell receptor beta chains follows, all from one sample in a study of shared clonotypes between healthy human individuals. Only in-frame clones appear in the TCRdb table, and some are missing; sequencing was by immunoSEQ multiplex PCR. The sample lists hundreds of thousands of clones, around 96% occurring once. The material sequenced was naive CD8+ T cells sorted from blood. The receptors here all came from a woman aged 30 to 39 in good health. Each CDR3 is given with its conserved first and last residue. A D gene is named only where the DNA matches it firmly. Clone size appears in some rows only: once, few, many, or a class for an expanded clone.

J	V	D	size	DNA	CDR3
TRBJ2-7	TRBV7-2	NA	NA	TGTGCCAGCAGCCCCTTTTACGTCGGCGAAGACGGCTACGAGCAGTACTTC	CASSPFYVGEDGYEQYF
TRBJ2-7	TRBV5-1	NA	NA	TGCGCCAGCAGCTTCGGACAGACCTACGAGCAGTACTTC	CASSFGQTYEQYF
TRBJ1-1	TRBV5-8	NA	NA	TGTGCCAGCAATCCCAACACTGAAGCTTTCTTT	CASNPNTEAFF
TRBJ2-7	TRBV9	TRBD1	NA	TGTGCCAGCAGCCTCCGGACAGGGGAAGACTACGAGCAGTACTTC	CASSLRTGEDYEQYF
TRBJ1-4	TRBV7-9	NA	NA	TGTGCCAGCAGCGGCCGTTGGGGGGAGCCGGATGAAAAACTGTTTTTT	CASSGRWGEPDEKLFF
TRBJ2-7	TRBV5-1	NA	NA	TGCGCCAGCAGCGTATCGGACCGGGGGATTGAGCAGTACTTC	CASSVSDRGIEQYF
TRBJ2-1	TRBV28	NA	NA	TGTGCCAGCAGTTTTCGGGTTAACAATGAGCAGTTCTTC	CASSFRVNNEQFF
TRBJ1-1	TRBV2	TRBD1	NA	TGTGCCAGCAGTGACCGACAGGGGGCGCCCGGAACTGAAGCTTTCTTT	CASSDRQGAPGTEAFF
TRBJ1-3	TRBV6-6	NA	NA	TGTGCCAGCAGCCAAGGGGGGAGAAACACCATATATTTT	CASSQGGRNTIYF
TRBJ2-7	TRBV10-3	TRBD2	once	TGTGCCATCAGAGGGGGACTAGTGGACGAGCAGTACTTC	CAIRGGLVDEQYF
TRBJ2-2	TRBV28	NA	NA	TGTGCCAGCAGCCTGGGGGAGAACACCGGGGAGCTGTTTTTT	CASSLGENTGELFF
TRBJ2-1	TRBV27	TRBD2	NA	TGTGCCAGCAGTCTTAGCGGGAGTATCTGGAATGAGCAGTTCTTC	CASSLSGSIWNEQFF
TRBJ1-1	TRBV25-1	NA	NA	TGTGCCAGCAGTGCGGGTTGGGGGAACACTGAAGCTTTCTTT	CASSAGWGNTEAFF
TRBJ2-1	TRBV15	TRBD2	NA	TGTGCCACCAGCAAGAGGACTAGCGGAGACAATGAGCAGTTCTTC	CATSKRTSGDNEQFF
TRBJ2-7	TRBV7-2	TRBD1	NA	TGTGCCAGCAGCTTAGTCGTTACAGGACAGGAGATCTCCTACGAGCAGTACTTC	CASSLVVTGQEISYEQYF
TRBJ1-2	TRBV6-8	NA	NA	TGTGCCAGCAGTTTCGAAAACACTAACTATGGCTACACCTTC	CASSFENTNYGYTF
TRBJ2-7	TRBV27	NA	NA	TGTGCCAGCAGTTTATCTGCCAGGGATTACGAGCAGTACTTC	CASSLSARDYEQYF
TRBJ1-2	TRBV11-2	NA	NA	TGTGCCAGCAGCTTAGGCGCAGGAAGGGACTATGGCTACACCTTC	CASSLGAGRDYGYTF
TRBJ2-1	TRBV6-5	NA	NA	TGTGCCAGCAGATATTTAGCGAGCTCCTACAATGAGCAGTTCTTC	CASRYLASSYNEQFF
TRBJ2-7	TRBV28	TRBD2	NA	TGTGCCAGCAGTTTATTGCTCCTAGCGGGTGGGGCCGAGCAGTACTTC	CASSLLLLAGGAEQYF
TRBJ2-7	TRBV30	NA	once	TGTGCCTGGAGTCCCCTTGACTACGAGCAGTACTTC	CAWSPLDYEQYF
TRBJ1-2	TRBV7-9	NA	NA	TGTGCCAGCGGTCGATTGGCTGGGGGAAAGGGCTACACCTTC	CASGRLAGGKGYTF
TRBJ2-1	TRBV28	TRBD2	NA	TGTGCCGGCGGGACTACAGAAGACAATGAGCAGTTCTTC	CAGGTTEDNEQFF